These 17 T cell receptor beta chains were sequenced from one sample in a study of human T cells and chemical hapten exposure. TCRdb reanalysed the 5' RACE reads using MiXCR and keeps one entry per CDR3 protein. This sample has approximately 110,000 distinct CDR3 sequences; around a fifth occur once, and the top ten carry approximately 2.8%. Unfractionated whole blood was the source from which total RNA was extracted. These receptors all come from a human donor in good health.

The chain couples TRBV20-1 to TRBJ2-3, with D possibly matching TRBD2 (5 bases). This CDR3 has 12 amino acids. V was shortened by 5 bases and J by 3 bases, with 9 bases between the two germline ends. Germline loops: CDR1 DFQATT, CDR2 SNEGSKA (reference sequence). The CDR3 DNA follows: TGCAGTGCTTCACGGGGTACAGATACGCAGTATTTT. It is translated as CSASRGTDTQYF.

The rearrangement uses TRBV4-1 and TRBJ1-5; D gene ambiguous. CDR3 length equals 16 residues. Germline V gives CDR1 MGHRA, CDR2 YSYEKL. V was shortened by 1 base and J by 4 bases, with 14 bases between the two germline ends. In DNA, the CDR3 is TGCGCCAGCAGCCAAGGAAAGGGCGGGGTGAATCAGCCCCAGCATTTT. Translating gives CASSQGKGGVNQPQHF.

The V call is TRBV12-3 or TRBV12-4, the J call TRBJ1-1, with no clear D. This CDR3 is 11 amino acids long. The V end was cut by 7 bases, the J end by 11 bases, with 14 bases between. The CDR3 loop reads CASNRRVRAFF. The CDR3, as DNA: TGTGCCAGCAATCGTCGAGTGCGGGCTTTCTTT.

This rearrangement joins TRBV7-8 to TRBJ2-3; D may be TRBD1 or TRBD2 (5 bases each). The CDR3 runs to 17 residues. Germline V gene sequence: CDR1 SGHVS, CDR2 FQNEAQ. Trimming removed 4 bases at V and 1 base at J, with 18 bases between. The CDR3 reads CASSSAGTAPGTDTQYF. The CDR3, as DNA: TGTGCCAGCAGCTCGGCCGGGACCGCCCCTGGCACAGATACGCAGTATTTT.

This clonotype has a count of ten or more. The V and J genes are TRBV12-3 or TRBV12-4 and TRBJ1-4; 7 bases match TRBD1. The CDR3 length is 13 residues. The ends lost 5 bases at V and 6 bases at J; junction bases unmatched: 3. The chain's CDR3 is CASSRRGYEKLFF. CDR3 sequence (DNA): TGTGCCAGCAGTCGCAGGGGGTATGAAAAACTGTTTTTT.

This clonotype has only a few counts. The chain uses TRBV20-1 and TRBJ2-7, with 12 bases matching TRBD2. Germline V gene data show CDR1 as DFQATT and CDR2 as SNEGSKA (reference sequence). J lost 1 base, V lost 0 bases, and 4 bases had no gene match. The CDR3 length is 16 residues. CDR3 DNA: TGCAGTGCTAGAGAAGTCCTAGCGGGAGGGTCCTACGAGCAGTACTTC. This codes for CSAREVLAGGSYEQYF.

This clonotype has a handful of counts. The genes are TRBV27 and TRBJ1-2; D remains ambiguous. Germline values: CDR1 MNHEY, CDR2 SMNVEV (reference sequence). CDR3 length: 13 residues. V shed 6 bases and J shed 0 bases, with 8 bases lying between them. CDR3 in DNA: TGTGCCAGCAGAACGACAACTAACTATGGCTACACCTTC. Its translation: CASRTTTNYGYTF.

V usage is TRBV27 and J usage is TRBJ2-6, with TRBD2 matching 7 bases. Germline assignment: CDR1 MNHEY and CDR2 SMNVEV (reference sequence). Trimming at V came to 7 bases and at J to 4 bases, leaving 1 base not matched to a gene. The CDR3 is 13 residues long. The chain's CDR3 is CASTGGGANVLTF. The CDR3 DNA reads TGTGCCAGCACCGGGGGGGGGGCCAACGTCCTGACTTTC. Combining the CDR3 with reference TRBV27 and TRBJ2-6 gives the whole variable domain EAQVTQNPRYLITVTGKKLTVTCSQNMNHEYMSWYRQDPGLGLRQIYYSMNVEVTDKGDVPEGYKVSRKEKRNFPLILESPSPNQTSLYFCASTGGGANVLTFGAGSRLTVL.

V usage is TRBV11-2 and J usage is TRBJ2-7; D gene ambiguous. This CDR3 is built from 13 residues. CDR1 and CDR2 (germline): SGHAT, FQNNGV. The V end was cut by 5 bases, the J end by 5 bases, with 13 bases between. CDR3 nucleotides: TGTGCCAGCAGCACGGTCCAGATCCACGAGCAGTACTTC. This translates into CASSTVQIHEQYF. Based on the CDR3 plus reference TRBV11-2 and TRBJ2-7, the full variable domain is EAGVAQSPRYKIIEKRQSVAFWCNPISGHATLYWYQQILGQGPKLLIQFQNNGVVDDSQLPKDRFSAERLKGVDSTLKIQPAKLEDSAVYLCASSTVQIHEQYFGPGTRLTVT.

This clonotype was picked up a small number of times. The chain links TRBV5-6 to TRBJ2-7; TRBD2 agrees at 12 bases. Unmatched junction bases numbered 6, after V lost 2 bases and J lost 0 bases. The CDR3 loop spans 17 amino acids. Germline V gene lookup returns CDR1 SGHDT and CDR2 YYEEEE. DNA of the CDR3: TGTGCCAGCAGCTTCGGACTAGCGGGATTCAGCTCCTACGAGCAGTACTTC. Its translation is CASSFGLAGFSSYEQYF.

The rearrangement uses TRBV9 and TRBJ2-1; 9 bases fit TRBD2. The CDR3 loop spans 15 amino acids. J was trimmed by 9 bases and V by 0 bases; bases with no gene match: 7. Germline CDR1 SGDLS, CDR2 YYNGEE. The CDR3 sequence is CASSVAAGGPGEQFF. As DNA, the CDR3 is TGTGCCAGCAGCGTAGCGGCGGGAGGGCCGGGTGAGCAGTTCTTC.

This clonotype turned up a few times. This chain joins TRBV4-1 and TRBJ1-2; unclear D gene. There are 14 residues in the CDR3. The V end lost 5 bases, the J end lost 2 bases, and 12 bases lay between the germline ends. The germline gives CDR1 MGHRA, CDR2 YSYEKL. CDR3 coding DNA: TGCGCCAGCAGCAAGAGCGGGGTGAACTATGGCTACACCTTC. It specifies CASSKSGVNYGYTF.

This clonotype was seen only a few times. The rearrangement links TRBV18 to TRBJ1-1; D may be TRBD1 (6 bases). The V gene's germline CDR1 is KGHSH and CDR2 LQKENI. With 1 base removed from V and 0 bases from J, the gap between germline ends came to 12 bases. This CDR3 spans 16 amino acids. The CDR3 coding sequence is TGTGCCAGCTCACCACGGACAGCGACCATGAACACTGAAGCTTTCTTT. It encodes CASSPRTATMNTEAFF. The full variable domain, rest sourced from reference TRBV18 and TRBJ1-1, is NAGVMQNPRHLVRRRGQEARLRCSPMKGHSHVYWYRQLPEEGLKFMVYLQKENIIDESGMPKERFSAEFPKEGPSILRIQQVVRGDSAAYFCASSPRTATMNTEAFFGQGTRLTVV.

The DNA for the CDR3 is TGTGCCAGCAGTCCCCCCCTTGGGGCGCGGCAGAACGAGCAGTACTTC. Translation gives CASSPPLGARQNEQYF. The chain uses TRBV28 and TRBJ2-7; TRBD1 might be the D (5 bases). Trimming took off 5 bases at V and 5 bases at J, with 22 bases between the two ends. This CDR3 contains 16 residues. Germline lookup yields CDR1 MDHEN and CDR2 SYDVKM.

This clonotype was seen more than once but under ten times. The chain carries TRBV5-1 and TRBJ2-5, with 13 bases identical to TRBD2. V lost 0 bases to trimming and J lost 3 bases; unmatched junction nucleotides: 2. The V gene's germline CDR1 is SGHRS and CDR2 YFSETQ. The CDR3 has 16 amino acids. DNA for the CDR3: TGCGCCAGCAGCTTGGGCGGACTAGCGGGAGAAGAGACCCAGTACTTC. Amino acid sequence: CASSLGGLAGEETQYF. The full variable domain, its missing parts supplied by reference TRBV5-1 and TRBJ2-5, is KAGVTQTPRYLIKTRGQQVTLSCSPISGHRSVSWYQQTPGQGLQFLFEYFSETQRNKGNFPGRFSGRQFSNSRSEMNVSTLELGDSALYLCASSLGGLAGEETQYFGPGTRLLVL.

This chain joins TRBV29-1 and TRBJ2-2; no firm D call. The germline gives CDR1 SQVTM, CDR2 ANQGSEA. Between the trimmed V and J ends, which lost 3 bases and 2 bases, there was a span of 10 bases. The CDR3 spans 14 residues. The CDR3 nucleotides read TGCAGCGTTGACAGCCCCACTAACACCGGGGAGCTGTTTTTT. Residues: CSVDSPTNTGELFF.

A few counts support this clonotype. V gene TRBV15 combines with J gene TRBJ1-5, with a weak D call TRBD1 (5 bases). Germline CDR1 reads LNHNV; CDR2 reads YYDKDF (reference sequence). CDR3 length: 15 amino acids. V was cut by 3 bases and J by 5 bases, with 14 bases left in between. The CDR3 loop reads CATSRGRGPDQPQHF. The CDR3 DNA reads TGTGCCACCAGCAGGGGCCGGGGACCCGATCAGCCCCAGCATTTT.